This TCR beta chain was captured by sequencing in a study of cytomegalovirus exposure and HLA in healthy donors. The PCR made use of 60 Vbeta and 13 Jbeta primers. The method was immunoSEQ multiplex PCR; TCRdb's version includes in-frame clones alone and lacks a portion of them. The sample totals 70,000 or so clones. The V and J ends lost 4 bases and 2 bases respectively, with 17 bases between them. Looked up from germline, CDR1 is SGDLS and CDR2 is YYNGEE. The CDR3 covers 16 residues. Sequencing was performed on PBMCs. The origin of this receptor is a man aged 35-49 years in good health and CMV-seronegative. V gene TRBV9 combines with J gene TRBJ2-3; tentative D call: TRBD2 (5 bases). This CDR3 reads CASSIRQRYLTDTQYF. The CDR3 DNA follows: TGTGCCAGCAGCATCCGTCAGCGGTACCTCACAGATACGCAGTATTTT.